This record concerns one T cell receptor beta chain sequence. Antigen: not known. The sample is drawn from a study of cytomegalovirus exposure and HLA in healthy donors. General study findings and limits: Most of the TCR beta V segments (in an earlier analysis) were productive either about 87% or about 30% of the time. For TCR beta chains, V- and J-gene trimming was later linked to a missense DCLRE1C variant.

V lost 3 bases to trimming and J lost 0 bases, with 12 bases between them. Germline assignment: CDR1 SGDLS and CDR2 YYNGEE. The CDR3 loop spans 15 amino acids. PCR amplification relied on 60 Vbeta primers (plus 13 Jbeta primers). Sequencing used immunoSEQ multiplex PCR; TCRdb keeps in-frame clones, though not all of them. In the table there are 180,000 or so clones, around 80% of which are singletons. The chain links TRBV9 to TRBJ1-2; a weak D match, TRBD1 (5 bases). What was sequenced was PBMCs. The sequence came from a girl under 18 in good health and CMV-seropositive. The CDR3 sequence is CASSGSMGPNYGYTF. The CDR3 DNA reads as TGTGCCAGCAGCGGGAGCATGGGGCCTAACTATGGCTACACCTTC.